The 15 T cell receptor beta chains reported below all come from one sample, sequenced in a study of tissue T cells after allogeneic stem cell transplantation. Clones were read by immunoSEQ multiplex PCR, and TCRdb kept only the in-frame ones, dropping some. The top ten clones hold under 4% of a sample with roughly 8,200 clones, 37% of them seen once. Specified time point: mouse harvest day 14 after allogeneic transplant. Tail vein injection delivered 10^7 T-cell-depleted bone marrow cells and 10^6 splenic CD5+ T cells. Sequencing was done on a sample of skin. Receptors were obtained from a female BALB/c mouse given C57BL/6 T cells with graft-versus-host disease after an allogeneic hematopoietic cell transplant.

This clone is labeled as medium-sized. Gene names and germline refer to mouse. The CDR3 is cut off 1 residue early in the read; its end comes from the germline J gene. The chain has TRBV26 and TRBJ1-3; 9 bases line up with TRBD1. Germline V lookup: CDR1 KGHPV, CDR2 FQNQEV (reference sequence). This CDR3 comprises 14 residues. V gave up 4 bases and J gave up 3 bases; unmatched junction bases: 1. The sequenced CDR3 bases are TGTGCCAGCAGTCAGACAGGGGGTGGAAATACGCTCTAT. This sequence encodes CASSQTGGGNTLY. The whole CDR3 protein is CASSQTGGGNTLYF. Drawing the rest from reference TRBV26 and TRBJ1-3, the complete variable domain is NSKVIQTPRYLVKGQGQKAKMRCIPEKGHPVVFWYQQNKNNEFKFLINFQNQEVLQQIDMTEKRFSAECPSNSPCSLEIQSSEAGDSALYLCASSQTGGGNTLYFGEGSRLIVV.

In its sample, this clone is medium-sized. Germline and genes here are mouse. The read comes to an end 1 residue before the CDR3 does, leaving the germline J gene to fill in the end. V and J are TRBV13-2 and TRBJ2-7; TRBD1 agrees at 9 bases. The V segment lost 0 bases and the J segment 4 bases; nucleotides outside the gene matches: 2. The CDR3 consists of 14 residues. CDR1 NNHNN and CDR2 SYGAGS come from the germline V gene (reference sequence). The CDR3 here is CASGDGTGAYEQYF. The CDR3 bases that were read are TGTGCCAGCGGTGATGGGACAGGGGCTTATGAACAGTAC.

Remarks on this clone: Each gene name is a mouse one. Sequencing ends 1 residue short of the CDR3 end; the germline J gene provides the rest. The chain joins TRBV29 to TRBJ1-1; TRBD1 matches at 10 bases. Per germline, CDR1 MSHET and CDR2 SYDVDS. With V trimmed by 4 bases and J by 7 bases, 3 bases remained unmatched. The CDR3 spans 13 residues. This chain's CDR3 is CASSSGTGVEVFF. Incomplete CDR3 DNA: TGTGCTAGCAGTTCCGGGACAGGGGTAGAAGTCTTC.

By share, this clone counts as medium-sized (0.01 to 0.1%). The genes are named according to mouse. The read finishes 1 residue shy of the CDR3 end, and the germline J gene is used to complete it. The chain is built from TRBV3 and TRBJ2-3; 7 nucleotides match TRBD1. Unmatched junction bases numbered 1, after V lost 1 base and J lost 0 bases. In germline, CDR1 is SNHLY, CDR2 FYNGKV (reference sequence). The CDR3 spans 15 residues. The CDR3 region is CASSLGQGSAETLYF. Partial CDR3 DNA: TGTGCCAGCAGCTTAGGACAGGGCAGTGCAGAAACGCTGTAT.

Concerning this clone: Genes and germline come from the mouse. Read coverage stops 1 residue before the CDR3 terminus; the germline J gene supplies the remainder. V is TRBV15 and J is TRBJ2-5; 9 nucleotides line up with TRBD1. The J segment lost 6 bases and the V segment lost 1 base, leaving 5 bases of the junction unmatched. The CDR3 spans 15 residues. From germline, CDR1 is SGHND and CDR2 FRSKSL. Incomplete CDR3 DNA: TGTGCCAGCAGTTTAGATTACAGGGGGCAGGACACCCAGTAC. It translates to CASSLDYRGQDTQY. The full-length CDR3 reads as CASSLDYRGQDTQYF.

This clone was seen more than once but under ten times. The gene symbols are mouse symbols. The read gets to within 1 residue of the CDR3 end, and the germline J gene fills in the rest. V and J are TRBV15 and TRBJ2-7, with unresolved D. The CDR3 length is 13 residues. Germline lookup yields CDR1 SGHND and CDR2 FRSKSL. The V gene lost 0 bases and the J gene lost 4 bases, with 7 bases spanning the gap. The CDR3 bases that were read are TGTGCCAGCAGTTTAGCACAGCTTTATGAACAGTAC. Translation gives CASSLAQLYEQY. The CDR3 in its entirety is CASSLAQLYEQYF.

Concerning this clone: Here the gene names and germline are mouse. The missing CDR3 end, 1 residue past where the read stops, is filled in from the germline J gene. The same CDR3 also results from other DNA sequences found in this sample. This chain connects TRBV26 to TRBJ2-5, with D possibly being TRBD1 (6 bases). The CDR3 consists of 13 residues. Germline V gene data show CDR1 as KGHPV and CDR2 as FQNQEV (reference sequence). The germline V and J ends were trimmed by 6 bases and 3 bases, with 10 bases remaining between them. Partial CDR3 DNA: TGTGCCAGCAGCCAGGGACAACAAGACACCCAGTAC. As protein: CASSQGQQDTQY. The complete CDR3 sequence is CASSQGQQDTQYF.

A remark on this clone: Mouse names are used for the genes. Read data end 1 residue before the CDR3 end; the end is taken from the germline J gene. V usage is TRBV26 and J usage is TRBJ1-2, with D possibly TRBD1 on 5 matching bases. CDR3 size: 14 residues. V lost 4 bases and J 0 bases, leaving 9 bases between the germline ends. Per the germline V gene, CDR1 is KGHPV and CDR2 is FQNQEV (reference sequence). Incomplete CDR3 DNA: TGTGCCAGCAGTCAGTGGGGGGCAAACTCCGACTACACC. Amino acids: CASSQWGANSDYT. The CDR3 reads in full as CASSQWGANSDYTF.

Note on this clone: Germline and genes here are mouse. From the germline J gene comes the end of the CDR3, since the read stops 1 residue before it. This rearrangement joins TRBV20 to TRBJ2-1; TRBD1 matches at 10 bases. The CDR3 sequence is 13 residues long. With V trimmed by 1 base and J by 7 bases, 1 base remained unmatched. CDR1 GFQATS and CDR2 STVNSAI come from the germline V gene. This CDR3 reads CGARGGQGAEQFF. Partial CDR3 DNA: TGTGGTGCTAGGGGGGGACAGGGGGCTGAGCAGTTC.

A note on this clone: Mouse gene names and germline throughout. The CDR3 end falls 1 residue outside the read, so it is completed with the germline J gene. This chain links TRBV13-1 with TRBJ2-5; possibly TRBD1 for D (5 bases). This CDR3 is built from 15 residues. V lost 1 base to trimming and J lost 1 base, with 10 bases between them. CDR1 and CDR2 from the germline V gene are NSHNY and SYGAGN. The DNA read from the CDR3 is TGTGCCAGCAGTGATCCAGGGAGGGACCAAGACACCCAGTAC. Amino acids: CASSDPGRDQDTQY. The entire CDR3 protein reads CASSDPGRDQDTQYF.

As to this clone: Gene names refer to mouse genes. The DNA ends 1 residue before the CDR3 does, and the rest of the CDR3 is filled in from the germline J gene. The chain uses TRBV3 and TRBJ2-4; D unresolved. Germline assignment: CDR1 SNHLY and CDR2 FYNGKV (reference sequence). V lost 1 base to trimming and J lost 2 bases, with 4 bases between them. The CDR3 is 13 residues long. The DNA read from the CDR3 is TGTGCCAGCAGCTTAGGGGCTCAAAACACCTTGTAC. Amino acid sequence: CASSLGAQNTLY. Given in full, the CDR3 is CASSLGAQNTLYF.

This clone was found a few times. Each gene name is a mouse one. The CDR3 is cut off 1 residue early in the read; its end comes from the germline J gene. The chain links TRBV19 to TRBJ1-3; a weak D match, TRBD1 (5 bases). The germline CDR1 and CDR2 sequences are FNHDT and SITEND (reference sequence). The CDR3 consists of 16 residues. Trimming left V 0 bases short and J 0 bases short, with 10 bases between. CDR3 residues: CASSIGGVNSGNTLYF. The DNA read from the CDR3 is TGTGCCAGCAGTATAGGGGGGGTGAATTCTGGAAATACGCTCTAT.

As concerns this clone: Germline and genes here are mouse. The read terminates 1 residue ahead of where the CDR3 ends, so the germline J gene completes it. This chain links TRBV15 with TRBJ2-7; 12 nucleotides align to TRBD2. The germline gives CDR1 SGHND, CDR2 FRSKSL. CDR3 size: 14 residues. V shed 5 bases and J 2 bases; nucleotides not matched to a gene: 1. The CDR3 is CASSGDWGAYEQYF. The sequenced part of the CDR3 DNA is TGTGCCAGCAGTGGGGACTGGGGGGCCTATGAACAGTAC.

A note on this clone: Each gene name is a mouse one. The DNA read from the CDR3 is TGTGCCTGGAGTCTAGGGACAGGGGAGGCCGGGCAGCTCTAC. It encodes CAWSLGTGEAGQLY. The full-length CDR3 reads as CAWSLGTGEAGQLYF. This sequence joins TRBV31 and TRBJ2-2; 10 nucleotides line up with TRBD1. The CDR3 is cut off 1 residue early in the read; its end comes from the germline J gene. The V gene end was trimmed by 0 bases and the J gene end by 6 bases; junction bases not matched to a gene: 4. Germline CDR1 and CDR2: GKSSPN and SITVG. The CDR3 has 15 amino acids. The whole variable domain, remainder taken from reference TRBV31 and TRBJ2-2, is AQTIHQWPVAEIKAVGSPLSLGCTIKGKSSPNLYWYWQATGGTLQQLFYSITVGQVESVVQLNLSASRPKDDQFILSTEKLLLSHSGFYLCAWSLGTGEAGQLYFGEGSKLTVL.

Note on this clone: Gene names are the mouse ones. The read terminates 1 residue before the CDR3 end, so the remaining end is supplied by the germline J gene. The V and J genes are TRBV1 and TRBJ1-6; the D is unclear. TRBJ1-6 is an ORF; its function is uncertain. CDR1 and CDR2 (germline): NSQYPW, LRSPGD (reference sequence). This CDR3 is 13 amino acids long. V lost 0 bases to trimming and J lost 7 bases, with 4 bases between them. CDR3: CTCSADWNSPLYF. The sequenced part of the CDR3 DNA is TGCACCTGCAGTGCAGATTGGAATTCGCCCCTCTAC.